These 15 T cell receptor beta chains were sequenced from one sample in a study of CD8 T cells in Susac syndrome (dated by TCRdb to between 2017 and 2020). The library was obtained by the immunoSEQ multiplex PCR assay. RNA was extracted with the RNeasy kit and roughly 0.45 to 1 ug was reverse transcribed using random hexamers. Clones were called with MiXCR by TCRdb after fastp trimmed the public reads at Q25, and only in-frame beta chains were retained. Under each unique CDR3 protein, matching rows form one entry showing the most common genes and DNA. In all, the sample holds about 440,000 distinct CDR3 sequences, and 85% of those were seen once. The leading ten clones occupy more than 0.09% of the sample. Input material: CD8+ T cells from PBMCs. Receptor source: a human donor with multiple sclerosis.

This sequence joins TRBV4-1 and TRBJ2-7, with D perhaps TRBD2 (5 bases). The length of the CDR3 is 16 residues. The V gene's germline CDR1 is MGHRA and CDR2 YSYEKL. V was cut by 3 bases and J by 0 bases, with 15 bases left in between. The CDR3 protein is CASSQLSGSSSYEQYF. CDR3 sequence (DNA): TGCGCCAGCAGCCAGCTGTCGGGGAGTTCCTCCTACGAGCAGTACTTC.

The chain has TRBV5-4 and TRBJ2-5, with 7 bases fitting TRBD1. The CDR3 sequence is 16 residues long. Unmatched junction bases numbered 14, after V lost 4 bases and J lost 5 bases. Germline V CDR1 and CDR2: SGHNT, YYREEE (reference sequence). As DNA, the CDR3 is TGTGCCAGCAGCATCGACAGGGAGCCTTCGTGGGAGACCCAGTACTTC. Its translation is CASSIDREPSWETQYF.

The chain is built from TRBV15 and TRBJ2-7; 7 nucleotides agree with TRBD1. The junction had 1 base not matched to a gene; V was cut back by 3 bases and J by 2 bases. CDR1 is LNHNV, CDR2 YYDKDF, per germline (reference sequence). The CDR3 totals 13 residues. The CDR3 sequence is CATSRDRTYEQYF. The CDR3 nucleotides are TGTGCCACCAGCAGGGACAGGACCTACGAGCAGTACTTC.

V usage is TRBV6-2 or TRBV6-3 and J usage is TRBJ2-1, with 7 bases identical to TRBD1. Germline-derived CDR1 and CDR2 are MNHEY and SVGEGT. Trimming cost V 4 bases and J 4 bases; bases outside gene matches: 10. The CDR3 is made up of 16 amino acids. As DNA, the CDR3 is TGTGCCAGCAGTTGGCCGGGATGGGACAGATACAATGAGCAGTTCTTC. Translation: CASSWPGWDRYNEQFF.

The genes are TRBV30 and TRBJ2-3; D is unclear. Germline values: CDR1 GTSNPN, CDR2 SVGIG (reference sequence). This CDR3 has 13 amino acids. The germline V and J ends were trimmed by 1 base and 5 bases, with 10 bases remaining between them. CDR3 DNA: TGTGCCTGGAGTGAGGATTCGGGAGATACGCAGTATTTT. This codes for CAWSEDSGDTQYF.

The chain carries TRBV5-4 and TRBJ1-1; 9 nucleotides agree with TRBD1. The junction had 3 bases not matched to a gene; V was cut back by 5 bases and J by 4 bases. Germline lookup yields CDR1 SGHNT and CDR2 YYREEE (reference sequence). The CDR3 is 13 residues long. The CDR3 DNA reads TGTGCCAGCAGGACAGGGGGTAGCACTGAAGCTTTCTTT. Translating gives CASRTGGSTEAFF.

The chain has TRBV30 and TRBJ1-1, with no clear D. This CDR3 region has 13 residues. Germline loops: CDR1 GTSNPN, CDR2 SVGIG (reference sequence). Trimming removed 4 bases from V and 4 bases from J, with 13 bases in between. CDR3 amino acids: CAWKNTGVTEAFF. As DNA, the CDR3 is TGTGCCTGGAAAAACACCGGGGTCACTGAAGCTTTCTTT.

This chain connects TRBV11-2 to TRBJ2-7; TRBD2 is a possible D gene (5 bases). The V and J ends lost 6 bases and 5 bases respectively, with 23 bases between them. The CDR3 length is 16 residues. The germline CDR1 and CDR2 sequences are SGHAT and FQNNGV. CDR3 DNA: TGTGCCAGCAGTTTCCACCCCCGCGGGCCCCTCGACGAGCAGTACTTC. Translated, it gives CASSFHPRGPLDEQYF. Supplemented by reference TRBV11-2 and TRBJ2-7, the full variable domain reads EAGVAQSPRYKIIEKRQSVAFWCNPISGHATLYWYQQILGQGPKLLIQFQNNGVVDDSQLPKDRFSAERLKGVDSTLKIQPAKLEDSAVYLCASSFHPRGPLDEQYFGPGTRLTVT.

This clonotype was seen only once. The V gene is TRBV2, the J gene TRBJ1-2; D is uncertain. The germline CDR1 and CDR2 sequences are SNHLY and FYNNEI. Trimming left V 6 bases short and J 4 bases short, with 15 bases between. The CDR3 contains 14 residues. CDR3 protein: CASRREGDSYGYTF. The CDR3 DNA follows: TGTGCCAGCAGGAGAGAGGGAGATAGCTATGGCTACACCTTC.

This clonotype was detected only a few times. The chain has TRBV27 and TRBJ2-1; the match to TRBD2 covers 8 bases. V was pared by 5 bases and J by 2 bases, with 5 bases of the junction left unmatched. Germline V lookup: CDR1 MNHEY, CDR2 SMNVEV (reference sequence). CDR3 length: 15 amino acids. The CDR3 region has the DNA TGTGCCAGCAGTCGAGCGGGAGTAACCTACAATGAGCAGTTCTTC. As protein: CASSRAGVTYNEQFF.

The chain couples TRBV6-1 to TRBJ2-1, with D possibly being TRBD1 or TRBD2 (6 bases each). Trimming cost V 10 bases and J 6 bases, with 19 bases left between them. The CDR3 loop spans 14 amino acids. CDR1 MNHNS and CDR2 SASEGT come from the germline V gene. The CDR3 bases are TGTGCCACCCGGGGGCCTTCAGGGGCCAATGAGCAGTTCTTC. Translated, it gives CATRGPSGANEQFF.

The CDR3 nucleotides are TGTGCCTGGGCTCTGGCGGGCGGGACTGAAGCTTTCTTT. It codes for CAWALAGGTEAFF. V gene TRBV30 combines with J gene TRBJ1-1, with D hard to call. The CDR3 loop spans 13 amino acids. From germline, CDR1 is GTSNPN and CDR2 SVGIG (reference sequence). The V end lost 5 bases, the J end lost 5 bases, and 15 bases lay between the germline ends.

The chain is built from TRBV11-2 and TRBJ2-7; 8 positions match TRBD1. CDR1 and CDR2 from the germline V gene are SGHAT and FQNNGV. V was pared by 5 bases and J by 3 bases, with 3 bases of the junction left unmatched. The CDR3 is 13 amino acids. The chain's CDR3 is CASSGQGLYEQYF. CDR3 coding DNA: TGTGCCAGCAGCGGACAGGGCCTCTACGAGCAGTACTTC.

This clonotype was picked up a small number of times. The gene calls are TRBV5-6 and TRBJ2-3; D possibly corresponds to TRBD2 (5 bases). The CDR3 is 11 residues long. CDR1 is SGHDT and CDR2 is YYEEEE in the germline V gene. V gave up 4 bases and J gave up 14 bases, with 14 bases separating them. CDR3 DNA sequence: TGTGCCAGCAGCAACCGGGGAACGGGGTATTTT. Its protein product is CASSNRGTGYF.

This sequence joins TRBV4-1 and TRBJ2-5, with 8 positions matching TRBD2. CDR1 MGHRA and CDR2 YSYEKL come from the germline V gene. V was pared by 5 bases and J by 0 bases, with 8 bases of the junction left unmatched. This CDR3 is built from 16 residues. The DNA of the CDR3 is TGCGCCAGCAGCAATCGGGCGACTAGCGACCAAGAGACCCAGTACTTC. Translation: CASSNRATSDQETQYF.